The entry that follows covers one T cell receptor beta chain sequence. Its antigen is as yet unknown. Looked up from germline, CDR1 is SGHTA and CDR2 is FQGNSA. CDR3 length: 14 amino acids. V was trimmed by 4 bases and J by 4 bases, leaving 14 bases between them. This specimen belongs to a study of T cell repertoires in cytomegalovirus infection. TCRdb ran MiXCR on the reads and lists one entry per CDR3 protein. This sample has around 340,000 distinct CDR3 sequences; 29% occur once, and the top ten carry around 18%. The clonotype originates from a human donor in good health (CMV status not recorded). Some clones in this sample may be carry-over from other donors' samples. The genes are TRBV7-2 and TRBJ2-7, with TRBD2 as a possible D gene (6 bases). Sequenced here: cultured PBMCs, sampled from culture after CMV antigen stimulation. Written as DNA, the CDR3 is TGTGCCAGCAGCTCCGACCTACTAGCTTACGAGCAGTACTTC. The encoded protein is CASSSDLLAYEQYF.